The 27 T cell receptor beta chains listed next were all sequenced from one sample in a study of T cell responses to AZD1222 COVID-19 vaccine. Assay: immunoSEQ multiplex PCR; the TCRdb copy retains only in-frame clones and omits some. The table has 95,000 to 150,000 clones, around 92% seen once. Here the sequenced sample was peripheral blood, taken on day 0 of AZD1222 vaccination. The receptors were gathered from an adult in good health.

This chain links TRBV24-1 with TRBJ1-5, with D perhaps matching TRBD1 (5 bases). Germline V lookup: CDR1 KGHDR, CDR2 SFDVKD. The V and J ends lost 3 bases and 4 bases respectively, with 9 bases between them. CDR3 length: 14 residues. The CDR3 DNA sequence: TGTGCCACCAGTGATGGGGCAGCGAATCAGCCCCAGCATTTT. Translation: CATSDGAANQPQHF.

This clone was seen only once. The V and J genes are TRBV7-9 and TRBJ2-7; the D is unclear. V gave up 6 bases and J gave up 4 bases, with 13 bases separating them. The germline gives CDR1 SEHNR, CDR2 FQNEAQ (reference sequence). CDR3 length: 13 amino acids. This CDR3 is CASSPSRSYEQYF. In DNA form, the CDR3 reads TGTGCCAGCAGTCCCTCCAGGAGTTACGAGCAGTACTTC.

The V gene is TRBV29-1, the J gene TRBJ2-7; D possibly corresponds to TRBD2 (6 bases). V lost 5 bases and J 4 bases, leaving 15 bases between the germline ends. Per germline, CDR1 SQVTM and CDR2 ANQGSEA. This CDR3 contains 13 residues. The CDR3 protein is CSVRITGRYEQYF. In DNA, the CDR3 is TGCAGCGTTAGGATAACCGGGAGATACGAGCAGTACTTC.

The CDR3 DNA reads as TGTGCCAGCAGCTTATTCTCTAAAAGTGAGCAGTTCTTC. Translated: CASSLFSKSEQFF. The chain links TRBV7-3 to TRBJ2-1; the D is unclear. The CDR3 spans 13 residues. The germline V gene has CDR1 SGHTA and CDR2 FQGTGA. Trimming took 2 bases from V and 9 from J, leaving 11 bases between them.

DNA of the CDR3: TGTGCCAGCAATCGGTATAGCAATCAGCCCCAGCATTTT. Translating gives CASNRYSNQPQHF. J is TRBJ1-5 and V is TRBV28; D remains ambiguous. V lost 7 bases, J lost 0 bases, and 7 bases lay in between. Looked up from germline, CDR1 is MDHEN and CDR2 is SYDVKM. The CDR3 is made up of 13 amino acids. The full variable domain, completed using reference TRBV28 and TRBJ1-5, is DVKVTQSSRYLVKRTGEKVFLECVQDMDHENMFWYRQDPGLGLRLIYFSYDVKMKEKGDIPEGYSVSREKKERFSLILESASTNQTSMYLCASNRYSNQPQHFGDGTRLSIL.

J is TRBJ2-7 and V is TRBV4-1; no clear D. The V end lost 2 bases, the J end lost 2 bases, and 16 bases lay between the germline ends. The CDR3 runs to 16 residues. Germline CDR1 is MGHRA and CDR2 is YSYEKL. CDR3: CASSQSPAGSTYEQYF. The CDR3 nucleotides are TGCGCCAGCAGCCAAAGCCCGGCCGGTTCTACCTACGAGCAGTACTTC.

The rearrangement uses TRBV3-1 (or the pseudogene TRBV3-2) and TRBJ1-2; TRBD1 matches at 12 bases. V was clipped by 3 bases and J by 13 bases; unmatched bases: 6. Germline-derived CDR1 and CDR2 are LGHDT and YNNKEL (reference sequence). The CDR3 sequence is 13 residues long. The CDR3 is CASSQGQGAGGTF. In nucleotides, the CDR3 is TGTGCCAGCAGCCAGGGACAGGGGGCAGGCGGCACCTTC.

This rearrangement joins TRBV10-3 to TRBJ2-3; TRBD2 agrees at 8 bases. V lost 10 bases and J lost 6; bases outside the gene matches: 9. Germline CDR1 is ENHRY and CDR2 is SYGVKD. This CDR3 comprises 13 residues. The CDR3 nucleotides are TGTGCCACTACGCGGGGGGCCGGGGATACGCAGTATTTT. Amino acids: CATTRGAGDTQYF.

This chain uses TRBV18 with TRBJ2-1, with D tentatively TRBD1 (5 bases). Germline values: CDR1 KGHSH, CDR2 LQKENI. The CDR3 covers 16 residues. Trimming stripped 5 bases from V and 2 bases from J, with 16 bases between. The CDR3 sequence is CASSAPGQIAYNEQFF. The CDR3 DNA follows: TGTGCCAGCTCAGCCCCCGGACAAATAGCCTACAATGAGCAGTTCTTC.

The chain uses TRBV5-1 and TRBJ2-1, with TRBD2 matching 7 bases. Per the germline V gene, CDR1 is SGHRS and CDR2 is YFSETQ. Trimming took 7 bases from V and 0 from J; bases not matched to a gene: 7. The length of the CDR3 is 15 residues. CDR3 sequence: CASRAGEGSYNEQFF. The CDR3 coding sequence is TGCGCCAGCCGTGCGGGGGAGGGCTCCTACAATGAGCAGTTCTTC.

V and J are TRBV13 and TRBJ2-3, with 9 nucleotides matching TRBD2. CDR1 is PRHDT, CDR2 FYEKMQ, per germline (reference sequence). The CDR3 is made up of 17 amino acids. V shed 3 bases and J 2 bases; nucleotides not matched to a gene: 9. CDR3 nucleotides: TGTGCCAGCAGCTTTTCGGCTAGCGGGAATCCCACAGATACGCAGTATTTT. Translating it yields CASSFSASGNPTDTQYF.

V and J are TRBV20-1 and TRBJ1-2, with TRBD1 matching over 8 bases. V lost 3 bases to trimming and J lost 8 bases; unmatched junction nucleotides: 14. Germline loops: CDR1 DFQATT, CDR2 SNEGSKA (reference sequence). The CDR3 sequence is 15 residues long. CDR3 amino acids: CSASFVWKTGVGYTF. CDR3 nucleotides: TGCAGTGCTAGTTTTGTGTGGAAGACAGGGGTCGGCTACACCTTC.

Only a few counts were recorded for this clone. The chain combines TRBV3-1 (or the pseudogene TRBV3-2) with TRBJ1-4; the match to TRBD1 covers 7 bases. Germline values: CDR1 LGHDT, CDR2 YNNKEL (reference sequence). The CDR3 loop spans 13 amino acids. V was clipped by 7 bases and J by 8 bases; unmatched bases: 7. The CDR3 nucleotides read TGTGCCAGCACCAGGGGGGGAGGAGAAAAACTGTTTTTT. This sequence encodes CASTRGGGEKLFF.

This clone has just one count. The chain has TRBV5-4 and TRBJ1-3; the D is unclear. V was shortened by 5 bases and J by 4 bases, with 22 bases between the two germline ends. CDR1 and CDR2 from the germline V gene are SGHNT and YYREEE (reference sequence). The CDR3 length is 17 residues. The CDR3 DNA follows: TGTGCCAGCAGTTATAGGGAGGCGGCGAGACTAGGAAACACCATATATTTT. This gives the protein CASSYREAARLGNTIYF.

The chain uses TRBV28 and TRBJ1-4; the D gene is possibly TRBD1 (6 bases). This CDR3 contains 14 residues. Deletions cut 4 bases from V and 10 bases from J, with 16 bases between. The germline CDR1 and CDR2 sequences are MDHEN and SYDVKM. CDR3 nucleotide sequence: TGTGCCAGCAGTTCCCCGGGAGGGGGGGCAAAACTGTTTTTT. Translation: CASSSPGGGAKLFF.

J is TRBJ1-2 and V is TRBV28; unclear D gene. Trimming took 8 bases from V and 4 from J, leaving 8 bases between them. Germline-derived CDR1 and CDR2 are MDHEN and SYDVKM. The CDR3 totals 11 residues. CDR3 region: CASRQLYGYTF. The CDR3 nucleotides read TGTGCCAGCCGACAACTCTATGGCTACACCTTC.

V gene TRBV7-2 combines with J gene TRBJ2-7; no clear D. CDR1 is SGHTA and CDR2 is FQGNSA in the germline V gene. V was cut by 5 bases and J by 0 bases, with 14 bases left in between. The CDR3 spans 15 residues. CDR3 amino acids: CASSHGEVSSYEQYF. The CDR3 DNA reads as TGTGCCAGCAGCCACGGAGAGGTATCCTCCTACGAGCAGTACTTC.

This chain uses TRBV5-1 with TRBJ2-1; D unresolved. Germline V CDR1 and CDR2: SGHRS, YFSETQ. V was shortened by 0 bases and J by 9 bases, with 7 bases between the two germline ends. This CDR3 has 12 amino acids. In DNA form, the CDR3 reads TGCGCCAGCAGCTTGGGTACGGGTGAGCAGTTCTTC. Protein product: CASSLGTGEQFF.

The genes are TRBV2 and TRBJ2-7, with D hard to call. The V and J ends lost 3 bases and 3 bases respectively, with 9 bases between them. The CDR3 covers 13 residues. Germline V CDR1 and CDR2: SNHLY, FYNNEI. The CDR3 DNA sequence: TGTGCCAGCAGTGACCCCCCAAGCTACGAGCAGTACTTC. Translating it yields CASSDPPSYEQYF.

The chain carries TRBV28 and TRBJ1-1, with TRBD1 identical over 8 bases. Germline V gene lookup returns CDR1 MDHEN and CDR2 SYDVKM. CDR3 length: 15 amino acids. V was clipped by 5 bases and J by 0 bases; unmatched bases: 5. The CDR3 DNA sequence: TGTGCCAGCAGTCCCGGACAGGGAATGAACACTGAAGCTTTCTTT. This codes for CASSPGQGMNTEAFF.

In its sample, this clone was seen once. V and J are TRBV3-1 (or the pseudogene TRBV3-2) and TRBJ2-2; TRBD2 aligns across 7 bases. The CDR3 sequence is 17 residues long. Looked up from germline, CDR1 is LGHDT and CDR2 is YNNKEL (reference sequence). V gave up 5 bases and J gave up 5 bases; unmatched junction bases: 14. Written as DNA, the CDR3 is TGTGCCAGCAGCGGAAACCGGGACTATGATCTTACCGGGGAGCTGTTTTTT. This gives the protein CASSGNRDYDLTGELFF.

This chain links TRBV29-1 with TRBJ2-1, with 12 bases fitting TRBD1. The CDR3 runs to 15 residues. Germline V gene sequence: CDR1 SQVTM, CDR2 ANQGSEA. V lost 4 bases, J lost 8 bases, and 9 bases stayed unmatched. CDR3 bases: TGCAGCGTTGGAGGGACAGGGGGCAGTAGGGATGAGCAGTTCTTC. As protein: CSVGGTGGSRDEQFF.

This clone occurred once. The chain employs TRBV7-2 and TRBJ1-2; TRBD1 matches 8 bases. V lost 6 bases and J lost 3; bases outside the gene matches: 9. This CDR3 is 15 amino acids long. CDR1 SGHTA and CDR2 FQGNSA come from the germline V gene. The DNA for the CDR3 is TGTGCCAGCAGGGCACAGGGGGGTGTTTACTATGGCTACACCTTC. It specifies CASRAQGGVYYGYTF.

CDR3 nucleotide sequence: TGTGCCAGCAGTCCCGCCCGGCCGGGACTAGCGGGCAACGAGCAGTACTTC. It is translated as CASSPARPGLAGNEQYF. V gene TRBV27 combines with J gene TRBJ2-7; 12 bases fit TRBD2. The CDR3 has 17 amino acids. Germline V gives CDR1 MNHEY, CDR2 SMNVEV (reference sequence). J was trimmed by 5 bases and V by 5 bases; bases with no gene match: 13.

This clone was picked up one time. The chain is built from TRBV14 and TRBJ1-4; no clear D gene. Germline-derived CDR1 and CDR2 are SGHDN and FVKESK. CDR3 size: 15 residues. Trimming removed 0 bases at V and 7 bases at J, with 12 bases between. The CDR3 DNA is TGTGCCAGCAGCCAAGAAGCACACCGCAGTGAAAAACTGTTTTTT. This sequence encodes CASSQEAHRSEKLFF.

V is TRBV28 and J is TRBJ1-2; D might be TRBD1 (5 bases). Germline CDR1 MDHEN, CDR2 SYDVKM. The CDR3 is 16 amino acids. Trimming removed 2 bases from V and 1 base from J, with 14 bases in between. CDR3 residues: CASSLQGRRVNYGYTF. The CDR3 DNA reads as TGTGCCAGCAGTTTACAGGGAAGAAGAGTTAACTATGGCTACACCTTC.

V gene TRBV28 combines with J gene TRBJ1-2; D is unclear. This CDR3 spans 15 amino acids. With 3 bases removed from V and 0 bases from J, the gap between germline ends came to 11 bases. Looked up from germline, CDR1 is MDHEN and CDR2 is SYDVKM. The CDR3 here is CASSFSRRANYGYTF. DNA of the CDR3: TGTGCCAGCAGTTTTTCCAGGCGAGCTAACTATGGCTACACCTTC.